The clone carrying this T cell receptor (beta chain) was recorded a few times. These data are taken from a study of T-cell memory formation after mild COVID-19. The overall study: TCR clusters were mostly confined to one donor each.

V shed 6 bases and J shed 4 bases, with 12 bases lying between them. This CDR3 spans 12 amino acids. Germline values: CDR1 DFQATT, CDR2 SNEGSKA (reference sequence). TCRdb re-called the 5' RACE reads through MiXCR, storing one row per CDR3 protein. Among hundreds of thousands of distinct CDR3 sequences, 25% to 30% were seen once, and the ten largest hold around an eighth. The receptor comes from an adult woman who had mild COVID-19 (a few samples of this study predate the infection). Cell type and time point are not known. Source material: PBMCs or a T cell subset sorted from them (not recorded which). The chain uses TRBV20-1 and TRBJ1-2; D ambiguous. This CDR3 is CSARYVTYGYTF. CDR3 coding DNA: TGCAGTGCGAGATATGTCACCTATGGCTACACCTTC.